Listed here are 17 T cell receptor beta chains from one sample, sequenced in a study of blood T cell repertoires in COVID-19. TCRdb keeps only in-frame clones here, not all; method: immunoSEQ multiplex PCR. The profile shows 230,000 or so clones, over 75% of them singletons. Sequencing used peripheral blood. The receptors were gathered from a human donor in a cohort sampled during active COVID-19.

The chain uses TRBV11-2 and TRBJ1-2; D unresolved. V lost 2 bases and J lost 4, with 8 bases in between. Germline CDR1 reads SGHAT; CDR2 reads FQNNGV. This CDR3 region has 13 residues. In nucleotides, the CDR3 is TGTGCCAGCAGCTTACGACTCCTCTATGGCTACACCTTC. Translating it yields CASSLRLLYGYTF.

This clone occurred a few times. J is TRBJ2-1 and V is TRBV7-3; 11 bases fit TRBD2. This CDR3 has 17 residues. Germline V gene lookup returns CDR1 SGHTA and CDR2 FQGTGA. The junction had 4 bases not matched to a gene; V was cut back by 3 bases and J by 0 bases. The CDR3 here is CASSFRLAGSSYNEQFF. In DNA, the CDR3 is TGTGCCAGCAGCTTCCGACTAGCGGGGAGCTCCTACAATGAGCAGTTCTTC.

This sequence joins TRBV5-1 and TRBJ2-6; TRBD2 aligns across 12 bases. Germline CDR1 SGHRS, CDR2 YFSETQ. This CDR3 spans 23 amino acids. V lost 1 base, J lost 3 bases, and 20 bases stayed unmatched. The chain's CDR3 is CASSLRGVMLPSGRAFGANVLTF. CDR3 nucleotide sequence: TGCGCCAGCAGCTTGCGAGGTGTTATGCTGCCTAGCGGGAGGGCCTTTGGGGCCAACGTCCTGACTTTC.

The rearrangement joins TRBV7-2 to TRBJ2-3, with 10 nucleotides matching TRBD2. The V gene's germline CDR1 is SGHTA and CDR2 FQGNSA. The CDR3 has 16 amino acids. J lost 4 bases, V lost 5 bases, and 9 bases had no gene match. CDR3 in DNA: TGTGCCAGCAGCGAGGCTAGCGGGAGATGGGCAGATACGCAGTATTTT. It translates to CASSEASGRWADTQYF.

The rearrangement uses TRBV11-2 and TRBJ2-7, with TRBD1 matching 8 bases. The CDR3 sequence is 16 residues long. Germline CDR1 is SGHAT and CDR2 is FQNNGV. V lost 3 bases and J lost 0; bases outside the gene matches: 7. CDR3 sequence (DNA): TGTGCCAGCAGCTTGGCAGGGGGCCCGAACTCCTACGAGCAGTACTTC. Translating it yields CASSLAGGPNSYEQYF.

The chain uses TRBV12-3 or TRBV12-4 and TRBJ2-7; 7 bases are a match to TRBD1. V gave up 8 bases and J gave up 4 bases; unmatched junction bases: 5. This CDR3 contains 12 residues. The CDR3 is CASEGQRYEQYF. CDR3 nucleotides: TGTGCCAGCGAGGGACAGCGTTACGAGCAGTACTTC.

The chain uses TRBV29-1 and TRBJ2-7; TRBD1 matches 9 bases. After removal of 1 base from V and 3 bases from J, the junction contained 1 base not matched to a gene. CDR3 length equals 13 residues. Germline loops: CDR1 SQVTM, CDR2 ANQGSEA. The CDR3 reads CSVEGDRDYEQYF. CDR3 coding DNA: TGCAGCGTTGAAGGGGACAGGGACTACGAGCAGTACTTC.

The chain couples TRBV5-5 to TRBJ1-5; D unresolved. V dropped 0 bases and J dropped 5 bases, with 12 bases sitting between them. There are 15 residues in the CDR3. Germline values: CDR1 SGHKS, CDR2 YYEKEE (reference sequence). This CDR3 is CASSLGTEGYQPQHF. CDR3 coding DNA: TGTGCCAGCAGCTTGGGTACAGAGGGTTATCAGCCCCAGCATTTT.

CDR3 residues: CSVEGRQGAKTEAFF. CDR3 DNA sequence: TGCAGCGTTGAAGGTCGGCAGGGGGCAAAGACTGAAGCTTTCTTT. This rearrangement joins TRBV29-1 to TRBJ1-1, with TRBD1 matching over 8 bases. V lost 1 base and J lost 5; bases outside the gene matches: 9. Per the germline V gene, CDR1 is SQVTM and CDR2 is ANQGSEA. CDR3 length: 15 residues.

The rearrangement uses TRBV4-3 and TRBJ2-1; unclear D gene. Germline lookup yields CDR1 LGHNA and CDR2 YSLEER. The CDR3 covers 14 residues. V was cut by 0 bases and J by 7 bases, with 10 bases left in between. Written as DNA, the CDR3 is TGCGCCAGCAGCCAAGAAGACTTGCGGAATGAGCAGTTCTTC. This gives the protein CASSQEDLRNEQFF.

This clone was seen only once. The CDR3 sequence is CASSHPGGGNYGYTF. CDR3 in DNA: TGTGCCAGCAGCCATCCCGGGGGGGGGAACTATGGCTACACCTTC. The rearrangement links TRBV27 to TRBJ1-2, with D possibly TRBD1 on 5 matching bases. V lost 6 bases, J lost 2 bases, and 16 bases lay in between. Germline V CDR1 and CDR2: MNHEY, SMNVEV (reference sequence). There are 15 residues in the CDR3.

This clone was seen only once. The chain links TRBV5-4 to TRBJ2-1; D remains unclear. This CDR3 region has 16 residues. The V end lost 0 bases, the J end lost 0 bases, and 10 bases lay between the germline ends. Germline CDR1 SGHNT, CDR2 YYREEE (reference sequence). In DNA form, the CDR3 reads TGTGCCAGCAGCTTGGGAGGCTCGCACTCCTACAATGAGCAGTTCTTC. Protein sequence: CASSLGGSHSYNEQFF. The whole variable domain, filled in from reference TRBV5-4 and TRBJ2-1, reads ETGVTQSPTHLIKTRGQQVTLRCSSQSGHNTVSWYQQALGQGPQFIFQYYREEENGRGNFPPRFSGLQFPNYSSELNVNALELDDSALYLCASSLGGSHSYNEQFFGPGTRLTVL.

The rearrangement joins TRBV29-1 to TRBJ1-5; 8 bases are a match to TRBD1. CDR3 size: 13 residues. The V gene end was trimmed by 7 bases and the J gene end by 3 bases; junction bases not matched to a gene: 5. Per the germline V gene, CDR1 is SQVTM and CDR2 is ANQGSEA. Here the CDR3 DNA reads TGCAGCGGGCAACAGGGGGTCAATCAGCCCCAGCATTTT. It codes for CSGQQGVNQPQHF.

The rearrangement links TRBV2 to TRBJ1-2; 7 nucleotides align to TRBD1. CDR1 and CDR2 from the germline V gene are SNHLY and FYNNEI. Trimming removed 6 bases from V and 8 bases from J; junction bases left unmatched: 12. The CDR3 spans 14 residues. CDR3 DNA: TGTGCCAGCAGCTCTAGGACAGGCGTTGTAGGCTACACCTTC. Translated: CASSSRTGVVGYTF.

This clone was recorded only once. The chain links TRBV28 to TRBJ2-3, with D maybe TRBD1 (6 bases). Germline values: CDR1 MDHEN, CDR2 SYDVKM. V was shortened by 3 bases and J by 0 bases, with 10 bases between the two germline ends. This CDR3 contains 15 residues. DNA of the CDR3: TGTGCCAGCAGTTTTGGCAGGGGTAGCACAGATACGCAGTATTTT. Translating it yields CASSFGRGSTDTQYF.

This clone was seen only once. The chain couples TRBV18 to TRBJ2-7, with 9 bases identical to TRBD1. The CDR3 loop spans 14 amino acids. V shed 3 bases, J shed 1 base, and the junction held 1 base outside the gene matches. Germline assignment: CDR1 KGHSH and CDR2 LQKENI. CDR3 sequence reads: CASSPGTGSYEQYF. The CDR3 region has the DNA TGTGCCAGCTCACCCGGGACAGGGTCCTACGAGCAGTACTTC.

This clone was seen a handful of times. The chain is built from TRBV27 and TRBJ2-1; 12 bases are shared with TRBD2. Germline-derived CDR1 and CDR2 are MNHEY and SMNVEV (reference sequence). This CDR3 has 16 amino acids. The V gene end was trimmed by 6 bases and the J gene end by 2 bases; junction bases not matched to a gene: 5. The CDR3 coding sequence is TGTGCCAGCAGACGCGGGACTAGCGGGCCCTACAATGAGCAGTTCTTC. This codes for CASRRGTSGPYNEQFF.